The rows below give T cell receptor beta chains drawn from one sample of a study of T cell repertoires in cytomegalovirus infection. TCRdb independently ran MiXCR on the reads; one entry per CDR3 protein. The sample includes about 68,000 distinct CDR3 sequences, approximately 24% of them seen just once. These receptors have no identified antigens. The sequenced material came from PBMCs, sequenced either directly or after in vitro stimulation (not recorded which). The source of these receptors is a human donor in good health (CMV status not recorded). Some clones in this sample may be carry-over from other donors' samples. Both conserved end residues are part of each CDR3. The D gene is left open where the match is weak. The listing skips clone size in some rows; elsewhere it reads once, few, many or a size class.

v_gene	d_gene	abundance	j_gene	CDR3nt	CDR3aa
TRBV18	NA	NA	TRBJ1-5	TGTGCCAGCTCACCACCGTATAGCAATCAGCCCCAGCATTTT	CASSPPYSNQPQHF
TRBV7-6	NA	many	TRBJ1-2	TGTGCCAGCAGCAGACGATTGTATGGCTACACCTTC	CASSRRLYGYTF
TRBV7-2	NA	many	TRBJ2-3	TGTGCCAGCAGCTCCTACACAGATACGCAGTATTTT	CASSSYTDTQYF
TRBV7-2	NA	many	TRBJ1-1	TGTGCCAGCAGCTTAGGGGTGCACACTGAAGCTTTCTTT	CASSLGVHTEAFF
TRBV4-1	TRBD1	NA	TRBJ2-1	TGCGCCAGCAGCCCCGGACAGGGGCTATACAATGAGCAGTTCTTC	CASSPGQGLYNEQFF
TRBV5-4	TRBD2	NA	TRBJ2-3	TGTGCCAGCAGTGCGGCTAGCGGGAGGGATACGCAGTATTTT	CASSAASGRDTQYF
TRBV7-8	NA	many	TRBJ2-1	TGTGCCAGCAGCAACCTGGGACACAAATCCTACAATGAGCAGTTCTTC	CASSNLGHKSYNEQFF
TRBV28	NA	few	TRBJ2-7	TGTGCCAGCAGTTCCCCCAACGAGCAGTACTTC	CASSSPNEQYF
TRBV6-5	NA	once	TRBJ1-3	TGTGCCAGCAGTTACTCGCCCTCCTCTGGAAACACCATATATTTT	CASSYSPSSGNTIYF
TRBV7-2	TRBD1	many	TRBJ1-3	TGTGCCAGCAGCTTAAACCCCGGGACAGTTGGAAACACCATATATTTT	CASSLNPGTVGNTIYF
TRBV24-1	TRBD2	medium-sized	TRBJ2-1	TGTGCCACCAGTGATAGTAGCGGGAGCTCCTACAATGAGCAGTTCTTC	CATSDSSGSSYNEQFF
TRBV24-1	NA	NA	TRBJ2-5	TGTGCCACCAGTGACTTGCGGGAGACCCAGTACTTC	CATSDLRETQYF
TRBV6-5	NA	NA	TRBJ2-1	TGTGCCAGCAGTTACCCCCAAGGCAATGAGCAGTTCTTC	CASSYPQGNEQFF